This TCR beta chain is from a study of Ad26.COV2.S vaccination and SARS-CoV-2 variants. Sample treatment: over 15 received Ad26.COV2.S at low or high dose, single or two shots; roughly five received placebo; per-sample allocation not given. The samples date from day 63 after the first vaccine or placebo injection. It was an adult aged 18-55 years in Boston who was the donor. The vaccine antigen was prefusion-stabilized Wuhan SARS-CoV-2 spike. In regard to this clone: The target antigen is unknown.

The germline gives CDR1 KGHDR, CDR2 SFDVKD. The V gene end was trimmed by 3 bases and the J gene end by 6 bases; junction bases not matched to a gene: 14. The CDR3 sequence is 19 residues long. General study findings and limits: In vaccinated individuals, spike-specific CD8+ and CD4+ T cell responses reportedly displayed substantial breadth. Those who received the vaccine showed greater spike-specific TCR breadth than those given placebo.

Profiling relied on immunoSEQ multiplex PCR, and the TCRdb table lists in-frame clones only, not all of them. The sample records under 250,000 clones, roughly 89% being singletons. The specimen was peripheral blood, collected in a trial of Ad26.COV2.S vaccine versus placebo. The V call is TRBV24-1, the J call TRBJ2-1; TRBD2 aligns across 12 bases. The TCR comes from a person aged 18 to 65 who received the Ad26.COV2.S COVID-19 vaccine or a placebo. CDR3 sequence reads: CATSDNGLIRTSGANEQFF. DNA for the CDR3: TGTGCCACCAGTGATAACGGCTTAATCCGGACTAGCGGGGCCAATGAGCAGTTCTTC.